A single sample gave rise to the 9 T cell receptor beta chains below, sequenced in a study of T cell clonality in common variable immunodeficiency. Points from the study as a whole: In common variable immunodeficiency, TCR beta chains reportedly carried fewer deletions and N-nucleotide insertions.

Generated by immunoSEQ multiplex PCR, the TCRdb table keeps only in-frame clones and is missing some. This sample has 25,000 to 35,000 clones, each found more than once. These receptors lack a known antigen. The specimen was peripheral blood mononuclear cells. The receptors here all came from a human donor with common variable immunodeficiency.

This clone was seen repeatedly, ten times or more. The CDR3 end falls 3 residues outside the read, so it is completed with the germline J gene. This rearrangement joins TRBV19 to TRBJ2-3, with 8 nucleotides matching TRBD1. The CDR3 has 14 amino acids. J gave up 1 base and V 6 bases, and 3 bases lay outside the gene matches. CDR1 LNHDA and CDR2 SQIVND come from the germline V gene (reference sequence). CDR3 DNA (partial): TGTGCCAGTAGGACAGGGGTCGGCACAGATACG. Translating it yields CASRTGVGTDT. The entire CDR3 reads CASRTGVGTDTQYF.

This clone was seen at least ten times. The read terminates 3 residues ahead of where the CDR3 ends, so the germline J gene completes it. V and J are TRBV6-2 or TRBV6-3 and TRBJ1-5; possible D gene TRBD1, 6 bases. There are 15 residues in the CDR3. Trimming shortened V by 0 bases and J by 3 bases, and 9 bases separated the two germline ends. Germline CDR1 MNHEY, CDR2 SVGEGT. Partial CDR3 DNA: TGTGCCAGCAGTTACTCTGCAGGGGCCAATCAGCCC. This gives the protein CASSYSAGANQP. The whole CDR3 protein is CASSYSAGANQPQHF.

This clone was detected only a few times. Coverage ceases 3 residues before the CDR3 finishes, and the germline J gene fills in the end. V is TRBV18 and J is TRBJ1-4, with 8 nucleotides matching TRBD1. The trim removed 3 bases at V and 1 base at J, leaving 10 bases unmatched. The length of the CDR3 is 18 residues. The germline CDR1 and CDR2 sequences are KGHSH and LQKENI. CDR3 region: CASSPRAGGSGTNEKLFF. CDR3 DNA (partial): TGTGCCAGCTCACCTCGGGCAGGGGGCAGTGGAACTAATGAAAAA.

This clone was detected many times. The sequenced fragment ends 3 residues before the CDR3 boundary, so the rest is inferred from the germline J gene. The rearrangement uses TRBV29-1 and TRBJ2-5, with 7 bases lining up with TRBD1. V trimming: 7 bases; J trimming: 5 bases; junction bases outside the gene matches: 7. This CDR3 is 12 amino acids long. The germline V gene encodes CDR1 SQVTM and CDR2 ANQGSEA. The CDR3: CSGRQGGETQYF. Partial CDR3 DNA: TGCAGCGGAAGACAGGGCGGGGAGACC.

With respect to this clone: With the read ending 3 residues before the CDR3 end, the germline J gene is used to fill in that end. The rearrangement links TRBV18 to TRBJ2-7; no definite D call. The CDR3 consists of 12 residues. The germline V gene encodes CDR1 KGHSH and CDR2 LQKENI. Between the trimmed V and J ends, which lost 3 bases and 2 bases, there was a span of 5 bases. CDR3 region: CASSPSAYEQYF. The part of the CDR3 DNA that was read is TGTGCCAGCTCACCCTCGGCCTACGAG.

In its sample, this clone was seen a few times. The read falls 3 residues short of the CDR3 end, and the missing part is taken from the germline J gene. The rearrangement joins TRBV7-3 to TRBJ2-2, with 10 bases identical to TRBD2. This CDR3 is built from 15 residues. Germline trimming cut 2 bases from V and 6 bases from J; bases unmatched to any gene: 3. CDR1 and CDR2 from the germline V gene are SGHTA and FQGTGA. The CDR3 here is CASSLVTSGSGELFF. Partial CDR3 DNA: TGTGCCAGCAGCTTAGTGACTAGCGGGTCCGGGGAG.

This clone was observed many times. The sequence runs out 3 residues before the end of the CDR3; the remainder is reconstructed from the germline J gene. The chain is built from TRBV5-1 and TRBJ2-7; weak D call: TRBD2 (6 bases). Germline loops: CDR1 SGHRS, CDR2 YFSETQ. This CDR3 is built from 15 residues. The germline V and J ends were trimmed by 0 bases and 2 bases, with 12 bases remaining between them. The CDR3 reads CASSLAGRGAYEQYF. The covered CDR3 bases are TGCGCCAGCAGCTTGGCAGGGCGGGGCGCCTACGAG. Looking up the rest from reference TRBV5-1 and TRBJ2-7 gives the full variable domain: KAGVTQTPRYLIKTRGQQVTLSCSPISGHRSVSWYQQTPGQGLQFLFEYFSETQRNKGNFPGRFSGRQFSNSRSEMNVSTLELGDSALYLCASSLAGRGAYEQYFGPGTRLTVT.

This clone was detected many times. The read terminates 3 residues before the CDR3 end, so the remaining end is supplied by the germline J gene. The chain carries TRBV5-1 and TRBJ1-1; TRBD1 matches at 10 bases. This CDR3 is built from 14 residues. CDR1 and CDR2 (germline): SGHRS, YFSETQ. CDR3 protein: CASSSTGTGAEAFF. The sequenced part of the CDR3 DNA is TGCGCCAGCAGCTCAACCGGGACAGGGGCCGAA. Variable domain in full (rest from reference TRBV5-1 and TRBJ1-1): KAGVTQTPRYLIKTRGQQVTLSCSPISGHRSVSWYQQTPGQGLQFLFEYFSETQRNKGNFPGRFSGRQFSNSRSEMNVSTLELGDSALYLCASSSTGTGAEAFFGQGTRLTVV.

The sample holds many counts of this clone. The CDR3 end falls 3 residues outside the read, so it is completed with the germline J gene. The chain couples TRBV2 to TRBJ1-6, with D perhaps matching TRBD1 (5 bases). The ends were cut back, 0 bases at V and 8 bases at J, with 11 bases in the middle. Per the germline V gene, CDR1 is SNHLY and CDR2 is FYNNEI. The CDR3 runs to 15 residues. Here the CDR3 reads CASSEALIRDSPLHF. The sequenced part of the CDR3 DNA is TGTGCCAGCAGTGAAGCGTTAATCAGGGATTCACCC. The variable domain in full, with the rest retrieved from reference TRBV2 and TRBJ1-6, is EPEVTQTPSHQVTQMGQEVILRCVPISNHLYFYWYRQILGQKVEFLVSFYNNEISEKSEIFDDQFSVERPDGSNFTLKIRSTKLEDSAMYFCASSEALIRDSPLHFGNGTRLTVT.